These 19 T cell receptor beta chains came from one sample sequenced in a study of blood T cell repertoires in COVID-19 (TCRdb year 2020). The library was prepared using the immunoSEQ multiplex PCR assay. What TCRdb holds here is the immuneACCESS table cut down to in-frame rearrangements. Part of the clones is not present; checked against another copy, under half of the missing clones reflect an unresolved V gene, and the others are unexplained. The sample contains 200,000 to 250,000 clones, 75% to 85% of them found a single time. The leading ten clones occupy about a tenth of the sample. Specimen: PBMCs or T cells enriched from blood (not recorded which). These receptors all come from a man aged 35 to 55 who had recovered from COVID-19.

Written as DNA, the CDR3 is TGCGCCAGCAGTCAATTACAGGGGGACAATCAGCCCCAGCATTTT. The encoded protein is CASSQLQGDNQPQHF. V and J are TRBV23-1 and TRBJ1-5; 8 nucleotides align to TRBD1. TRBV23-1 is given ORF status, its function remaining uncertain. The trim removed 1 base at V and 3 bases at J, leaving 2 bases unmatched. CDR3 length equals 15 residues.

This rearrangement joins TRBV10-2 to TRBJ2-5, with TRBD2 identical over 9 bases. CDR1 and CDR2 from the germline V gene are WSHSY and SAAADI. The CDR3 length is 13 residues. The CDR3 region has the DNA TGCGCGAGGTCTAGCGGGGACCAAGAGACCCAGTACTTC. Translated, it gives CARSSGDQETQYF.

The rearrangement joins TRBV7-9 to TRBJ1-2; tentatively, D is TRBD1 (6 bases). V dropped 2 bases and J dropped 5 bases, with 15 bases sitting between them. The CDR3 is 15 amino acids. Germline V CDR1 and CDR2: SEHNR, FQNEAQ (reference sequence). CDR3 loop: CASSLLRGAEYGYTF. The CDR3 nucleotides read TGTGCCAGCAGCTTACTCCGGGGGGCGGAATATGGCTACACCTTC.

This clone was counted only a few times. The rearrangement uses TRBV9 and TRBJ1-1, with D tentatively TRBD1 (5 bases). CDR3 length equals 17 residues. From germline, CDR1 is SGDLS and CDR2 YYNGEE. V was trimmed by 3 bases and J by 1 base, leaving 19 bases between them. The CDR3 region has the DNA TGTGCCAGCAGCGCGGAGAGACAGATCCTTAAGAACACTGAAGCTTTCTTT. Protein product: CASSAERQILKNTEAFF.

This clone was seen once. The gene calls are TRBV2 and TRBJ1-1, with a possible D match to TRBD1 (6 bases). The CDR3 contains 15 residues. Germline CDR1 is SNHLY and CDR2 is FYNNEI. Trimming removed 4 bases at V and 1 base at J, with 13 bases between. The CDR3 nucleotides read TGTGCCAGCAGTGTGTCAGGGGCCTCGAACACTGAAGCTTTCTTT. It yields the protein CASSVSGASNTEAFF. The complete variable domain, with remaining parts taken from reference TRBV2 and TRBJ1-1, reads EPEVTQTPSHQVTQMGQEVILRCVPISNHLYFYWYRQILGQKVEFLVSFYNNEISEKSEIFDDQFSVERPDGSNFTLKIRSTKLEDSAMYFCASSVSGASNTEAFFGQGTRLTVV.

V usage is TRBV6-2 or TRBV6-3 and J usage is TRBJ2-5; tentative D call: TRBD2 (5 bases). V was pared by 2 bases and J by 2 bases, with 15 bases between. CDR3 length equals 16 residues. CDR1 and CDR2 from the germline V gene are MNHEY and SVGEGT. The DNA of the CDR3 is TGTGCCAGCAGTTACATAAGCGGTACCGTACAAGAGACCCAGTACTTC. This gives the protein CASSYISGTVQETQYF.

The chain combines TRBV18 with TRBJ2-1, with a weak D call TRBD1 (6 bases). CDR1 KGHSH and CDR2 LQKENI come from the germline V gene. Trimming cost V 3 bases and J 3 bases, with 21 bases left between them. The CDR3 length is 18 residues. The CDR3 here is CASSPAPWQGRHYNEQFF. CDR3 DNA sequence: TGTGCCAGCTCACCCGCACCCTGGCAGGGGAGACACTACAATGAGCAGTTCTTC. The whole variable domain, remainder taken from reference TRBV18 and TRBJ2-1, is NAGVMQNPRHLVRRRGQEARLRCSPMKGHSHVYWYRQLPEEGLKFMVYLQKENIIDESGMPKERFSAEFPKEGPSILRIQQVVRGDSAAYFCASSPAPWQGRHYNEQFFGPGTRLTVL.

The chain combines TRBV7-3 with TRBJ2-7; D is uncertain. Germline values: CDR1 SGHTA, CDR2 FQGTGA. Trimming took off 1 base at V and 4 bases at J, with 14 bases between the two ends. The CDR3 totals 15 residues. The CDR3 spells CASSLSDSRVYEQYF. The CDR3 DNA is TGTGCCAGCAGCTTAAGTGACTCCCGAGTTTACGAGCAGTACTTC.

The chain links TRBV5-1 to TRBJ1-1; D is possibly TRBD1 (5 bases). CDR1 SGHRS and CDR2 YFSETQ come from the germline V gene. The CDR3 covers 14 residues. V was clipped by 4 bases and J by 7 bases, with 17 bases between them. CDR3 region: CASSPPGGVLEAFF. The CDR3 DNA is TGCGCCAGCAGCCCGCCGGGAGGGGTCCTTGAAGCTTTCTTT.

The rearrangement links TRBV3-1 (or the pseudogene TRBV3-2) to TRBJ2-1; possible D gene TRBD2, 5 bases. The CDR3 extends over 14 amino acids. Germline V gives CDR1 LGHDT, CDR2 YNNKEL (reference sequence). Trimming stripped 0 bases from V and 12 bases from J, with 15 bases between. CDR3 amino acids: CASSQDNRSRGQFF. The CDR3 nucleotides are TGTGCCAGCAGCCAAGATAACCGGTCCCGGGGGCAGTTCTTC.

Only a few counts were recorded for this clone. This chain uses TRBV15 with TRBJ1-1; D is undetermined. The CDR3 is 15 residues long. Looked up from germline, CDR1 is LNHNV and CDR2 is YYDKDF (reference sequence). Trimming cost V 9 bases and J 0 bases, with 17 bases left between them. The CDR3 here is CATGDLVNMNTEAFF. The DNA of the CDR3 is TGTGCCACAGGTGACTTGGTCAATATGAACACTGAAGCTTTCTTT.

The chain couples TRBV3-1 (or the pseudogene TRBV3-2) to TRBJ1-2; D might be TRBD1 (6 bases). V shed 4 bases and J shed 6 bases, with 24 bases lying between them. This CDR3 has 17 amino acids. The germline gives CDR1 LGHDT, CDR2 YNNKEL (reference sequence). The CDR3 sequence: CASSRRGTDSHNHGYTF. The CDR3 DNA is TGTGCCAGCAGCCGAAGAGGCACGGACAGCCACAATCATGGCTACACCTTC.

This sequence joins TRBV2 and TRBJ1-5, with D hard to call. The CDR3 is 12 residues long. Germline CDR1 reads SNHLY; CDR2 reads FYNNEI. The germline V and J ends were trimmed by 6 bases and 7 bases, with 10 bases remaining between them. CDR3 nucleotides: TGTGCCAGCAGACAGTCGGGGCAGCCCCAGCATTTT. Residues: CASRQSGQPQHF.

About this clone: A read error may explain this, as a much larger clone is one base away. The chain carries TRBV7-9 and TRBJ2-1; D is perhaps TRBD1 or TRBD2 (5 bases each). The CDR3 extends over 15 amino acids. Germline CDR1 reads SEHNR; CDR2 reads FQNEAQ (reference sequence). The V gene lost 10 bases and the J gene lost 0 bases, with 16 bases spanning the gap. The CDR3 sequence: CANRPSSSSYNEQFF. CDR3 in DNA: TGTGCCAACAGGCCATCTAGCTCCTCCTACAATGAGCAGTTCTTC.

The rearrangement uses TRBV5-1 and TRBJ2-7; D is possibly TRBD1 (6 bases). The V gene lost 5 bases and the J gene lost 3 bases, with 18 bases spanning the gap. The germline CDR1 and CDR2 sequences are SGHRS and YFSETQ. The CDR3 is 15 amino acids. Here the CDR3 reads CASRTWDIAVYEQYF. The CDR3 coding sequence is TGCGCCAGCAGAACCTGGGACATCGCCGTCTACGAGCAGTACTTC.

This chain uses TRBV11-3 with TRBJ2-2, with TRBD1 matching over 9 bases. Germline CDR1 reads SGHNT; CDR2 reads YENEEA. CDR3 length: 16 residues. With 6 bases clipped from V and 3 bases from J, the junction kept 8 bases outside the gene matches. Here the CDR3 reads CASRQGACGYTGELFF. The DNA for the CDR3 is TGTGCCAGCAGACAGGGGGCTTGTGGGTACACCGGGGAGCTGTTTTTT.

This rearrangement joins TRBV5-8 to TRBJ1-2, with 9 bases matching TRBD1. The J segment lost 7 bases and the V segment lost 5 bases, leaving 9 bases of the junction unmatched. CDR1 is SGHTS, CDR2 YDEGEE, per germline. This CDR3 comprises 14 residues. CDR3 sequence: CASRLTQGARGYTF. CDR3 in DNA: TGTGCCAGCAGACTTACACAGGGGGCGCGTGGCTACACCTTC.

In this sample, this clone turned up once. The chain's CDR3 is CASSPTDRGRTGELFF. CDR3 bases: TGTGCCAGCTCACCTACCGACAGGGGGCGGACCGGGGAGCTGTTTTTT. The V call is TRBV18, the J call TRBJ2-2, with 10 bases identical to TRBD1. Germline-derived CDR1 and CDR2 are KGHSH and LQKENI. V shed 3 bases and J 5 bases; nucleotides not matched to a gene: 6. The CDR3 consists of 16 residues.

V is TRBV6-1 and J is TRBJ1-1; no definite D call. The germline V gene has CDR1 MNHNS and CDR2 SASEGT. This CDR3 has 16 amino acids. Trimming took off 0 bases at V and 4 bases at J, with 15 bases between the two ends. The CDR3 DNA follows: TGTGCCAGCAGTGAAGCGACTCCTTTTACGAGCACTGAAGCTTTCTTT. It is translated as CASSEATPFTSTEAFF.